A selection of T cell receptor beta chains follows, all from one sample in a study of shared clonotypes between healthy human individuals. The method was immunoSEQ multiplex PCR; TCRdb's version includes in-frame clones alone and lacks a portion of them. The table lists about 1,800,000 clones, about 95% of them singletons. Input material: naive CD8+ T cells sorted from blood. These receptors were collected from a man younger than 35 in good health. CDR3s include the opening cysteine and the closing phenylalanine or tryptophan. The D gene is left open where the match is weak.

>TRBJ1-2|TRBV27|TRBD1
CASSLSPTGAGGYTF
>TRBJ2-7|TRBV6-6|TRBD1
CASSYDRGVNEQYF
>TRBJ2-3|TRBV9|NA
CASSVSGEGTDTQYF
>TRBJ2-5|TRBV25-1|NA
CASNPLGDWETQYF
>TRBJ2-7|TRBV5-1|TRBD1
CASSPRDRGEEQYF
>TRBJ1-1|TRBV12-5|TRBD1
CASGPQGVRLTEAFF
>TRBJ1-1|TRBV2|NA
CASSGASAEAFF
>TRBJ2-7|TRBV19|NA
CASSIGPVKYF
>TRBJ1-1|TRBV10-2|NA
CASSEPTVEQNTEAFF
>TRBJ2-1|TRBV9|TRBD1
CASSDWTGGNEQFF
>TRBJ2-2|TRBV7-2|NA
CASSLAQALGELFF
>TRBJ2-7|TRBV18|TRBD2
CASSPWDYHSYEQYF